One and the same sample provided the 30 T cell receptor beta chains below, sequenced in a study of blood T cell repertoires in COVID-19 (dated by TCRdb to 2018 to 2020). The method behind the library was the immunoSEQ multiplex PCR assay. Drawn from immuneACCESS, this table holds only the in-frame rearrangements with V and J called that TCRdb kept. Clones are partly lost; checked studies trace under half to an unresolved V gene and leave the rest unexplained. For this sample there are roughly 350,000 clones; about 85% appear just once. Roughly 3.6% of the sample goes to the ten largest clones. Sequences were obtained from peripheral blood. Receptors originate from a woman under 30 with acute or convalescent COVID-19.

The chain couples TRBV3-1 (or the pseudogene TRBV3-2) to TRBJ2-7; 9 positions agree with TRBD1. The CDR3 covers 14 residues. CDR1 is LGHDT and CDR2 is YNNKEL in the germline V gene (reference sequence). The ends lost 5 bases at V and 4 bases at J; junction bases unmatched: 6. The CDR3, as DNA: TGTGCCAGCAGCTTCGGACAGGGGTCGTACGAGCAGTACTTC. It is translated as CASSFGQGSYEQYF.

The CDR3 here is CASSLSSFPPYNEQFF. The CDR3 bases are TGTGCCAGCAGTTTATCGAGTTTCCCCCCCTACAATGAGCAGTTCTTC. The rearrangement links TRBV11-2 to TRBJ2-1; D not certain. From germline, CDR1 is SGHAT and CDR2 FQNNGV. The CDR3 covers 16 residues. V was clipped by 6 bases and J by 2 bases, with 17 bases between them.

The genes are TRBV10-1 and TRBJ2-3; 8 bases align to TRBD2. V trimming: 2 bases; J trimming: 3 bases; junction bases outside the gene matches: 4. Germline-derived CDR1 and CDR2 are WNHNN and SYGVQD (reference sequence). The CDR3 is made up of 15 amino acids. The DNA for the CDR3 is TGCGCCAGCAGTGAGGGAGCGGGAGAAACAGATACGCAGTATTTT. Protein product: CASSEGAGETDTQYF.

The chain recombines TRBV3-1 (or the pseudogene TRBV3-2) with TRBJ1-1, with 7 bases fitting TRBD1. V was pared by 8 bases and J by 1 base, with 7 bases of the junction left unmatched. The germline V gene encodes CDR1 LGHDT and CDR2 YNNKEL (reference sequence). This CDR3 is built from 14 residues. The CDR3: CASGQEERNTEAFF. DNA for the CDR3: TGTGCCAGCGGACAGGAGGAACGGAACACTGAAGCTTTCTTT.

The chain joins TRBV25-1 to TRBJ2-7; TRBD1 might be the D (5 bases). The germline V gene has CDR1 MGHDK and CDR2 SYGVNS. The V and J ends lost 4 bases and 9 bases respectively, with 10 bases between them. This CDR3 has 11 residues. CDR3 loop: CASSGLRGQYF. The CDR3 DNA sequence: TGTGCCAGCAGTGGTCTTAGGGGGCAGTACTTC.

This clone has a single count. The chain is built from TRBV12-1 and TRBJ1-1. TRBV12-1 is a pseudogene locus. CDR3 length: 17 amino acids. In DNA, the CDR3 is TGTGCCAGCAGCTCCGGAGGGACTCATACGGTGAACACTGAAGCTTTCTTT. It codes for CASSSGGTHTVNTEAFF.

The V and J genes are TRBV3-1 (or the pseudogene TRBV3-2) and TRBJ2-7; 7 bases map to TRBD2. The CDR3 extends over 14 amino acids. J lost 4 bases, V lost 2 bases, and 5 bases had no gene match. The germline CDR1 and CDR2 sequences are LGHDT and YNNKEL (reference sequence). CDR3 nucleotides: TGTGCCAGCAGCCAATCGGGACTACGATACGAGCAGTACTTC. Its protein is CASSQSGLRYEQYF.

This chain links TRBV20-1 with TRBJ2-3; possible D gene TRBD1, 5 bases. The germline gives CDR1 DFQATT, CDR2 SNEGSKA (reference sequence). With 6 bases removed from V and 4 bases from J, the gap between germline ends came to 8 bases. This CDR3 spans 11 amino acids. For the CDR3, the DNA is TGCAGTGCAGGGGTAGCAGATACGCAGTATTTT. This gives the protein CSAGVADTQYF.

The CDR3 coding sequence is TGTGCCAGCAGCTTAGGGACAGGGAGCAATCAGCCCCAGCATTTT. It translates to CASSLGTGSNQPQHF. V gene TRBV13 combines with J gene TRBJ1-5; 7 bases map to TRBD1. CDR3 size: 15 residues. Germline V gene sequence: CDR1 PRHDT, CDR2 FYEKMQ (reference sequence). Germline trimming cut 0 bases from V and 1 base from J; bases unmatched to any gene: 0.

This rearrangement joins TRBV6-6 to TRBJ1-2; a possible D gene is TRBD1 (6 bases). CDR1 MNHNY and CDR2 SVGAGI come from the germline V gene (reference sequence). Trimming took off 11 bases at V and 2 bases at J, with 15 bases between the two ends. The CDR3 extends over 13 amino acids. The CDR3: CAARHRANYGYTF. In DNA form, the CDR3 reads TGTGCCGCCAGGCACAGGGCCAACTATGGCTACACCTTC.

The chain recombines TRBV28 with TRBJ1-1; D is uncertain. The ends were cut back, 7 bases at V and 1 base at J, with 13 bases in the middle. The germline CDR1 and CDR2 sequences are MDHEN and SYDVKM. The CDR3 covers 14 residues. The CDR3 sequence: CASTHPRANTEAFF. Here the CDR3 DNA reads TGTGCCAGCACCCATCCAAGAGCGAACACTGAAGCTTTCTTT.

The chain combines TRBV9 with TRBJ1-1; D might be TRBD1 (5 bases). Germline V lookup: CDR1 SGDLS, CDR2 YYNGEE. The CDR3 is 11 residues long. Between the trimmed V and J ends, which lost 6 bases and 11 bases, there was a span of 14 bases. The CDR3 loop reads CASTSPRGAFF. The CDR3 DNA follows: TGTGCCAGCACTTCCCCCCGGGGGGCTTTCTTT.

The chain is built from TRBV5-1 and TRBJ2-7; 9 bases align to TRBD1. The CDR3 runs to 14 residues. With 9 bases clipped from V and 5 bases from J, the junction kept 12 bases outside the gene matches. Germline V gene sequence: CDR1 SGHRS, CDR2 YFSETQ. CDR3 sequence (DNA): TGCGCCACCGCTAAGGGACAGGGACTCCACGAGCAGTACTTC. It is translated as CATAKGQGLHEQYF.

The chain combines TRBV19 with TRBJ1-1; perhaps TRBD1 as D (6 bases). Trimming pared 10 bases from V and 1 base from J, leaving 19 bases between. The CDR3 runs to 15 residues. Per germline, CDR1 LNHDA and CDR2 SQIVND (reference sequence). This CDR3 reads CATTHRDIGNTEAFF. For the CDR3, the DNA is TGTGCCACTACCCACCGGGACATTGGGAACACTGAAGCTTTCTTT.

Regarding this clone: Other DNA sequences from this sample encode an identical CDR3 as well. The rearrangement uses TRBV9 and TRBJ2-2, with 10 bases fitting TRBD1. V dropped 8 bases and J dropped 5; count of bases not matched to a gene: 12. Germline lookup yields CDR1 SGDLS and CDR2 YYNGEE. The CDR3 extends over 16 amino acids. The CDR3, as DNA: TGTGCCAGTAAAGATACCCCGGGACAGGGGACCGGGGAGCTGTTTTTT. Amino acids: CASKDTPGQGTGELFF.

The rearrangement uses TRBV29-1 and TRBJ1-2; 8 bases line up with TRBD1. CDR1 and CDR2 (germline): SQVTM, ANQGSEA. J lost 5 bases, V lost 4 bases, and 6 bases had no gene match. The CDR3 spans 13 residues. This CDR3 reads CSVGTRQGYGYTF. The CDR3 DNA sequence: TGCAGCGTTGGCACGAGACAGGGGTATGGCTACACCTTC.

This clone was counted a single time. The chain couples TRBV9 to TRBJ2-1; D possibly corresponds to TRBD2 (5 bases). CDR1 and CDR2 from the germline V gene are SGDLS and YYNGEE. CDR3 size: 14 residues. Trimming stripped 4 bases from V and 7 bases from J, with 15 bases between. This CDR3 is CASSPGPSGNEQFF. The DNA for the CDR3 is TGTGCCAGCAGCCCAGGCCCCTCGGGGAATGAGCAGTTCTTC.

The rearrangement joins TRBV2 to TRBJ1-5, with 8 bases identical to TRBD1. With V trimmed by 7 bases and J by 0 bases, 14 bases remained unmatched. Germline assignment: CDR1 SNHLY and CDR2 FYNNEI. The CDR3 covers 18 residues. CDR3 DNA sequence: TGTGCCAGCACCTTCGCCCAGGGGGCCTACTATAGCAATCAGCCCCAGCATTTT. As protein: CASTFAQGAYYSNQPQHF.

The chain combines TRBV5-5 with TRBJ1-1; D is unclear. The CDR3 length is 15 residues. Per the germline V gene, CDR1 is SGHKS and CDR2 is YYEKEE (reference sequence). Trimming cost V 3 bases and J 8 bases, with 20 bases left between them. CDR3 sequence reads: CASSSPEGRLSEAFF. DNA for the CDR3: TGTGCCAGCAGCTCCCCGGAAGGGAGGTTATCCGAAGCTTTCTTT.

The chain combines TRBV9 with TRBJ1-4; D is perhaps TRBD1 (6 bases). In germline, CDR1 is SGDLS, CDR2 YYNGEE. The CDR3 has 18 residues. The V end lost 0 bases, the J end lost 2 bases, and 17 bases lay between the germline ends. In DNA, the CDR3 is TGTGCCAGCAGCGTAGGAATAACAGGGCTTCGCACTAATGAAAAACTGTTTTTT. Encoded protein: CASSVGITGLRTNEKLFF.

The chain has TRBV6-5 and TRBJ2-2; 8 bases map to TRBD2. The CDR3 covers 14 residues. The germline V gene has CDR1 MNHEY and CDR2 SVGAGI. With 2 bases clipped from V and 7 bases from J, the junction kept 3 bases outside the gene matches. The CDR3 DNA is TGTGCCAGCAGTTACCAGCGGGAGAACGGGGAGCTGTTTTTT. Its protein product is CASSYQRENGELFF.

This CDR3 is CATNEARGYTF. In nucleotides, the CDR3 is TGTGCCACCAACGAGGCCCGGGGCTACACCTTC. The V gene is TRBV19, the J gene TRBJ1-2; no firm D call. The CDR3 is made up of 11 amino acids. V gave up 10 bases and J gave up 8 bases, with 14 bases separating them. Germline V gene sequence: CDR1 LNHDA, CDR2 SQIVND (reference sequence).

The chain employs TRBV30 and TRBJ1-1; D gene unclear. Germline CDR1 is GTSNPN and CDR2 is SVGIG (reference sequence). Trimming pared 5 bases from V and 0 bases from J, leaving 7 bases between. The CDR3 covers 12 residues. Here the CDR3 reads CAWSVLNTEAFF. CDR3 sequence (DNA): TGTGCCTGGTCCGTCCTGAACACTGAAGCTTTCTTT.

The rearrangement links TRBV7-9 to TRBJ1-5, with TRBD1 as a possible D gene (5 bases). V was trimmed by 0 bases and J by 5 bases, leaving 11 bases between them. CDR1 and CDR2 (germline): SEHNR, FQNEAQ (reference sequence). This CDR3 has 15 amino acids. DNA of the CDR3: TGTGCCAGCAGCTTAGCAGGGGCCCAACATCAGCCCCAGCATTTT. Its protein product is CASSLAGAQHQPQHF. Variable domain in full (rest from reference TRBV7-9 and TRBJ1-5): DTGVSQNPRHKITKRGQNVTFRCDPISEHNRLYWYRQTLGQGPEFLTYFQNEAQLEKSRLLSDRFSAERPKGSFSTLEIQRTEQGDSAMYLCASSLAGAQHQPQHFGDGTRLSIL.

CDR3 in DNA: TGCGCCAGCAGCCTAAGCAGGGCCAACACTGAAGCTTTCTTT. Its translation is CASSLSRANTEAFF. This chain joins TRBV4-1 and TRBJ1-1; perhaps TRBD1 as D (5 bases). From germline, CDR1 is MGHRA and CDR2 YSYEKL. The CDR3 consists of 14 residues. The V end lost 4 bases, the J end lost 2 bases, and 11 bases lay between the germline ends.

The chain is built from TRBV5-4 and TRBJ1-2; D is uncertain. Trimming stripped 0 bases from V and 4 bases from J, with 10 bases between. Germline V CDR1 and CDR2: SGHNT, YYREEE (reference sequence). The CDR3 has 14 amino acids. This CDR3 is CASSLAAGTYGYTF. The CDR3 DNA reads TGTGCCAGCAGCTTGGCTGCGGGCACCTATGGCTACACCTTC.

V and J are TRBV4-1 and TRBJ1-5; no firm D call. The germline gives CDR1 MGHRA, CDR2 YSYEKL. Trimming removed 5 bases at V and 4 bases at J, with 12 bases between. CDR3 size: 14 residues. The CDR3 nucleotides read TGCGCCAGCAGCTCCAACATCCTGAATCAGCCCCAGCATTTT. Its protein is CASSSNILNQPQHF.

The rearrangement links TRBV24-1 to TRBJ1-1; D unclear. The CDR3 has 14 amino acids. The V end was cut by 0 bases, the J end by 3 bases, with 7 bases between. Germline CDR1 reads KGHDR; CDR2 reads SFDVKD. CDR3: CATSDLQDYTEAFF. The CDR3 coding sequence is TGTGCCACCAGTGATTTGCAAGACTACACTGAAGCTTTCTTT.

This chain links TRBV5-1 with TRBJ2-7; perhaps TRBD1 as D (5 bases). The CDR3 extends over 14 amino acids. Germline-derived CDR1 and CDR2 are SGHRS and YFSETQ. The V end lost 3 bases, the J end lost 6 bases, and 16 bases lay between the germline ends. CDR3 sequence reads: CASSSDDSHPEQYF. CDR3 coding DNA: TGCGCCAGCAGCTCCGACGACAGCCACCCCGAGCAGTACTTC.

The chain employs TRBV5-1 and TRBJ2-7; 8 positions match TRBD1. Germline V CDR1 and CDR2: SGHRS, YFSETQ. The CDR3 contains 14 residues. After removal of 0 bases from V and 6 bases from J, the junction contained 5 bases not matched to a gene. The chain's CDR3 is CASSLEDRVPEQYF. The CDR3 region has the DNA TGCGCCAGCAGCTTGGAGGACAGGGTCCCCGAGCAGTACTTC.